Following are 7 T cell receptor beta chains from one sample sequenced in a study of CD8+ T cells in alopecia areata. TCR sequencing used cDNA made by reverse transcription of extracted RNA. Data came from immunoSEQ multiplex PCR; TCRdb stores just in-frame clones and leaves some out. The data contain 150,000 to 200,000 clones, less than 75% of them singletons. The input for sequencing was CD8+ T cells sorted from blood, taken at week 0. These receptors were collected from a human donor with alopecia areata.

J is TRBJ2-5 and V is TRBV2; a weak D match, TRBD2 (6 bases). This CDR3 region has 16 residues. V lost 4 bases, J lost 5 bases, and 20 bases lay in between. From germline, CDR1 is SNHLY and CDR2 FYNNEI. The CDR3 nucleotides are TGTGCCAGCAGTGTGGGTACAGCACTAGCTGTCGAGACCCAGTACTTC. Protein sequence: CASSVGTALAVETQYF.

CDR3 in DNA: TGTGCCAGCAGTGACTCTCCAGGAGGTGAAGGCACAGATACGCAGTATTTT. Protein sequence: CASSDSPGGEGTDTQYF. The chain employs TRBV6-4 and TRBJ2-3, with a tentative D call TRBD2 (5 bases). Germline values: CDR1 MRHNA, CDR2 SNTAGT. Trimming removed 0 bases from V and 1 base from J, with 14 bases in between. The CDR3 contains 17 residues.

The J gene is TRBJ2-5, the V gene TRBV4-1; 8 bases map to TRBD1. Germline loops: CDR1 MGHRA, CDR2 YSYEKL. V was pared by 1 base and J by 5 bases, with 0 bases of the junction left unmatched. CDR3 length: 13 amino acids. The CDR3 is CASSQGQGETQYF. DNA of the CDR3: TGCGCCAGCAGCCAAGGACAGGGGGAGACCCAGTACTTC.

The chain couples TRBV29-1 to TRBJ2-7; the D gene is possibly TRBD1 (5 bases). The CDR3 length is 13 residues. V was pared by 1 base and J by 4 bases, with 11 bases between. Germline CDR1 SQVTM, CDR2 ANQGSEA. This CDR3 is CSVEGGSPYEQYF. Written as DNA, the CDR3 is TGCAGCGTTGAAGGGGGCTCCCCGTACGAGCAGTACTTC.

The V gene is TRBV19, the J gene TRBJ1-2; 7 bases agree with TRBD1. The CDR3 is 13 amino acids. Germline-derived CDR1 and CDR2 are LNHDA and SQIVND (reference sequence). V dropped 7 bases and J dropped 6; count of bases not matched to a gene: 8. The chain's CDR3 is CASTHDREDGYTF. In DNA, the CDR3 is TGTGCCAGTACACATGACAGGGAAGATGGCTACACCTTC.

The table lists this clone with a count of one. V gene TRBV13 combines with J gene TRBJ1-2; tentatively, D is TRBD1 (6 bases). The CDR3 sequence is 13 residues long. From germline, CDR1 is PRHDT and CDR2 FYEKMQ (reference sequence). V dropped 0 bases and J dropped 8 bases, with 10 bases sitting between them. The CDR3 spells CASSLGQGVGYTF. For the CDR3, the DNA is TGTGCCAGCAGCTTAGGACAGGGCGTAGGCTACACCTTC.

The chain couples TRBV29-1 to TRBJ2-5, with D unclear. The end of the DNA aligns better with TRBJ2-7, so the J call may be wrong. Germline CDR1 SQVTM, CDR2 ANQGSEA. CDR3 length: 11 amino acids. CDR3: CSVAEVGEQYF. The CDR3 DNA is TGCAGCGTTGCCGAAGTGGGCGAGCAGTACTTC.